The source of this T cell receptor (beta chain) is a study of cytomegalovirus exposure and HLA in healthy donors. Study outcomes and limitations: The study labeled under 200 TCR beta chains cytomegalovirus-associated. The tendency of first-cohort TCR clusters to co-occur in the 120 or so validation repertoires was the finding of a later analysis.

The protocol was immunoSEQ multiplex PCR, while the TCRdb copy is restricted to in-frame clones and leaves out a portion. The sample contains 110,000 to 150,000 clones, roughly 90% of which appear only once. Looked up from germline, CDR1 is SGDLS and CDR2 is YYNGEE. The CDR3 runs to 16 residues. V dropped 4 bases and J dropped 5 bases, with 19 bases sitting between them. As to this clone: Its antigen is as yet unknown.

The sequenced sample was PBMCs. This chain uses TRBV9 with TRBJ1-5; possibly TRBD1 for D (5 bases). This TCR was recovered from a man in his late teens or twenties in good health and CMV-seronegative. CDR3 bases: TGTGCCAGCAGCCCCGGGACTGAGGAGGCGTATCAGCCCCAGCATTTT. Protein product: CASSPGTEEAYQPQHF.